This T cell receptor beta chain was recorded in a study of blood T cell repertoires in COVID-19. Study overall: Both acute and convalescent COVID-19 samples were obtained from the United States, Italy and Spain. In each case, the material was cDNA or gDNA derived from T cells, B-cell-depleted T cells, or PBMCs.

The CDR3 runs to 20 residues. Clones were read by immunoSEQ multiplex PCR, and TCRdb kept only the in-frame ones, dropping some. This sample has roughly 210,000 clones, with about 85% found just once. This chain uses TRBV21-1 with TRBJ2-2; the D call in the table, TRBD1, was not verified against the DNA. TRBV21-1 counts as a pseudogene. Sequencing input: peripheral blood. The sequence came from a woman of 80 years or more with COVID-19, enrolled during active disease. The CDR3 is CASSKEFGEETGEKTGELFF. The DNA for the CDR3 is TGTGCCAGCAGCAAAGAATTTGGGGAAGAGACAGGGGAGAAAACCGGGGAGCTGTTTTTT.